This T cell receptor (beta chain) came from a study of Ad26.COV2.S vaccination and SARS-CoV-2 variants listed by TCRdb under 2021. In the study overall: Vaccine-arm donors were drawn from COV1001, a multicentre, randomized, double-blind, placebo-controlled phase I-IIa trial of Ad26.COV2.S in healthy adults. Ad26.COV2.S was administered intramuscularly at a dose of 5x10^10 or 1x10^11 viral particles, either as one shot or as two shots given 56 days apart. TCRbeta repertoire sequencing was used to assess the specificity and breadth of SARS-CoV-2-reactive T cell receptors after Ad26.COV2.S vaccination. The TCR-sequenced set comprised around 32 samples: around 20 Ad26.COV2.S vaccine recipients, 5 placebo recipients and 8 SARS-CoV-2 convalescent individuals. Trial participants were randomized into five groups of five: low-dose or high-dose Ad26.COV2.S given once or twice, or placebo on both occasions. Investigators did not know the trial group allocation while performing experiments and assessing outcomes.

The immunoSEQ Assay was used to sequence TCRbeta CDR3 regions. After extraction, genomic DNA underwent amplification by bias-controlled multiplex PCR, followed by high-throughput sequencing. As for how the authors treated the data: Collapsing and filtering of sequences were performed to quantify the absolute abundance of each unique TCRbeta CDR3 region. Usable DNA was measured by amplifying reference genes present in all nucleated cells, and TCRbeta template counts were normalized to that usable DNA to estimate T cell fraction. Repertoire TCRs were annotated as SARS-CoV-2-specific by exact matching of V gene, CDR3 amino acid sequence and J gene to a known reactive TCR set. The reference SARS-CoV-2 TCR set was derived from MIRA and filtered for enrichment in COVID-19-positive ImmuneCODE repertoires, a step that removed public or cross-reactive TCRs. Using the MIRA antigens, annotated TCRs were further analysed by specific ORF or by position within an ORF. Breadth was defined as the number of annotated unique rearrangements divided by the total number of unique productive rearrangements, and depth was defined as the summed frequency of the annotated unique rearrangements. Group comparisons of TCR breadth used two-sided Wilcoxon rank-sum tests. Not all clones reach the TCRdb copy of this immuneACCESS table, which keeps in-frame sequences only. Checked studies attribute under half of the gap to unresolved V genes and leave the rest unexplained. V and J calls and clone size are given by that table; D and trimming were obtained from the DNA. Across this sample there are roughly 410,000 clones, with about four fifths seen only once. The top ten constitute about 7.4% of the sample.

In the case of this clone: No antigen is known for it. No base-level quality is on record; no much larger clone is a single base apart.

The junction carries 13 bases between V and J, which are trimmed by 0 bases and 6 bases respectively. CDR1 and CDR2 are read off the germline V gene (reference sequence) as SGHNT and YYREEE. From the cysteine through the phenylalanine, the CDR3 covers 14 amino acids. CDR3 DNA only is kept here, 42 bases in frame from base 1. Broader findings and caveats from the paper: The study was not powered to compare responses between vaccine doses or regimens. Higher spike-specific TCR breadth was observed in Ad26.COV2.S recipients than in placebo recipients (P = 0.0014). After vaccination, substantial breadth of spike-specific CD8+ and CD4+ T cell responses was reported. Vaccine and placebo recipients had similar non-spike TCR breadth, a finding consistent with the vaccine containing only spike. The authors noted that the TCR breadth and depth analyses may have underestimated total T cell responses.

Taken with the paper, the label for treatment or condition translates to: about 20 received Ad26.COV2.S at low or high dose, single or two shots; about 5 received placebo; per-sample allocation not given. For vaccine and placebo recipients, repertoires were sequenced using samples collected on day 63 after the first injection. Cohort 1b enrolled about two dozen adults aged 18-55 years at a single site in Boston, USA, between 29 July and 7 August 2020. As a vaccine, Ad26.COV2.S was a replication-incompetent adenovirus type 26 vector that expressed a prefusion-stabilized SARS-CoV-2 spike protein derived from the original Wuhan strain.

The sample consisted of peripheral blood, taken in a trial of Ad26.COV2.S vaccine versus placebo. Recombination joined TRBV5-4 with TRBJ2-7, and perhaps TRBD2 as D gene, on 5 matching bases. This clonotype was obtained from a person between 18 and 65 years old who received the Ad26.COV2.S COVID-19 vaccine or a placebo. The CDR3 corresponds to CASSLGGFDGEQYF. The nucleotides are TGTGCCAGCAGCTTGGGAGGGTTCGATGGCGAGCAGTACTTC.